This TCR beta chain is from a study of T cell responses to AZD1222 COVID-19 vaccine. With respect to this clone: This could be a read error, since a much larger clone is one nucleotide away.

The assay was immunoSEQ multiplex PCR, and TCRdb's table has in-frame clones only and misses some. The sample has 150,000 or so clones, around nine tenths seen once. V was clipped by 6 bases and J by 0 bases, with 6 bases between them. The germline CDR1 and CDR2 sequences are SGHTA and FQGNSA. The CDR3 is made up of 13 amino acids. This specimen was peripheral blood, taken on day 0 of AZD1222 vaccination. This TCR derives from an adult in good health. This chain joins TRBV7-2 and TRBJ1-5; D ambiguous. The CDR3 DNA sequence: TGTGCCAGCAGTTACACTAGCAATCAGCCCCAGCATTTT. Amino acids: CASSYTSNQPQHF.